This T cell receptor beta chain was profiled in a study of shared clonotypes between healthy human individuals. Study-wide background: Each donor's CD8 memory used one plate, CD8 naive two, each CD4 subset three.

Every subset's genomic DNA went evenly onto several immunoSEQ plates. Measured with immunoSEQ multiplex PCR; TCRdb has only the in-frame clones, and not every one. The repertoire includes approximately 1.9 million clones, approximately 92% of them detected once, and more than 1.5% sits in the top ten. V dropped 4 bases and J dropped 5 bases, with 14 bases sitting between them. Germline CDR1 reads MNHEY; CDR2 reads SVGAGI. This CDR3 region has 14 residues. Naive CD8 cells comprised CD45RO-negative, CCR7-positively selected cells, excluding terminally differentiated effector memory CD45RA+ cells. Among the donors, all were Caucasian adults who lived in Nashville, Tennessee.

This receptor was obtained from a man between 18 and 35 years old in good health. Some clones in this sample may be carry-over from other donors' samples. The V and J genes are TRBV6-5 and TRBJ1-1; the D gene is possibly TRBD1 (6 bases). Material: naive CD8+ T cells from PBMCs. CDR3 nucleotide sequence: TGTGCCAGCAGTTTGACAGGCCCCGGGACTGAAGCTTTCTTT. This encodes CASSLTGPGTEAFF.